Listed below are T cell receptor beta chains from one sample, sequenced in a study of human T cells and chemical hapten exposure. TCRdb passed the RACE reads through MiXCR, listing each CDR3 protein once. The table lists 50,000 to 65,000 distinct CDR3 sequences, roughly 6.7% of them singletons. The source was whole blood, collected in connection with sensitization to the hapten diphenylcyclopropenone (DPC). Receptors were obtained from a woman in her thirties with alopecia areata. Some clones in this sample may be carry-over from other donors' samples. Each CDR3 is given with its conserved first and last residue. Each record gives: V gene, CDR3 protein.

V: TRBV27
CDR3: CASSLQSGGVGVNTEAFF

V: TRBV29-1
CDR3: CSVEESMGGVTSEAFF

V: TRBV7-9
CDR3: CASSRAGDSGANVLTF

V: TRBV12-3/TRBV12-4
CDR3: CASSSNREKLFF

V: TRBV29-1
CDR3: CSGSPSTDTQYF

V: TRBV7-2
CDR3: CASSLGQGTSQETQYF

V: TRBV14
CDR3: CASSQIGGYNEQFF

V: TRBV12-3/TRBV12-4
CDR3: CASSPQGRANTEAFF

V: TRBV5-4
CDR3: CASSLAASTPTDTQYF

V: TRBV12-3/TRBV12-4
CDR3: CASRRTSGGYEQYF

V: TRBV25-1
CDR3: CASSDNSQETQYF

V: TRBV6-5
CDR3: CASSYSAVMNTEAFF

V: TRBV20-1
CDR3: CSARSGGARETQYF

V: TRBV6-5
CDR3: CASSYLGTTTDTQYF

V: TRBV29-1
CDR3: CSVGNQNTEAFF

V: TRBV20-1
CDR3: CSAGQGNQPQHF

V: TRBV5-1
CDR3: CASSLATSGRATQYF

V: TRBV4-2
CDR3: CASSQDSGSPLEQYF

V: TRBV7-9
CDR3: CASSPGQGNYNSPLHF

V: TRBV6-5
CDR3: CASSQGDTQYF

V: TRBV14
CDR3: CASSPVQGLGTDTQYF

V: TRBV5-1
CDR3: CASSGRDQETQYF

V: TRBV2
CDR3: CASTVVDSNQPQHF

V: TRBV3-1
CDR3: CASRPSTGDNSPLHF

V: TRBV5-1
CDR3: CASSLERGSTEAFF

V: TRBV20-1
CDR3: CSARDGGGEVGEQFF

V: TRBV7-2
CDR3: CASSLRALGQGSQPQHF

V: TRBV6-5
CDR3: CASRRQGKAFF

V: TRBV19
CDR3: CASSKGGQGPATQYF

V: TRBV12-3/TRBV12-4
CDR3: CASSFSEFGNTIYF

V: TRBV20-1
CDR3: CGIAGNTDTQYF

V: TRBV9
CDR3: CASSGKDLADTQYF

V: TRBV20-1
CDR3: CSAGLAGQETQYF

V: TRBV6-1
CDR3: CASSIDRGNQPQHF

V: TRBV5-4
CDR3: CASSQGLAGQETQYF

V: TRBV3-1
CDR3: CASSQDRERRPLTSSPYF

V: TRBV6-6
CDR3: CASSYPSGDRSRETQYF

V: TRBV10-1
CDR3: CASSESTASGVSTDTQYF

V: TRBV2
CDR3: CASNLQTGGYEKLFF

V: TRBV10-3
CDR3: CALAGDLLTGELFF

V: TRBV24-1
CDR3: CATSVAVYTF

V: TRBV2
CDR3: CASRKENLAGANVLTF

V: TRBV20-1
CDR3: CSALTGARDTQYF

V: TRBV12-3/TRBV12-4
CDR3: CASSLMSGNRYEQYF

V: TRBV2
CDR3: CASSGGGTVTDTQYF

V: TRBV12-3/TRBV12-4
CDR3: CASSHLEAGGEVWETQYF